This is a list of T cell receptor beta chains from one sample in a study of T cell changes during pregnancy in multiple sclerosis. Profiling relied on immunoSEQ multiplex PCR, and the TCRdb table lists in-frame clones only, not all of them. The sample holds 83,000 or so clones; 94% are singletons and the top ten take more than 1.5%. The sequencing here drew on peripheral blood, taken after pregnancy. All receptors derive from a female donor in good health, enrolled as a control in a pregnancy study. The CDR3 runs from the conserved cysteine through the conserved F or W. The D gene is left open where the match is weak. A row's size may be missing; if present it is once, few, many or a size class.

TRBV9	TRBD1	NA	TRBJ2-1	CASSVSRGHNEQFF	TGTGCCAGCAGCGTAAGCAGGGGGCACAATGAGCAGTTCTTC
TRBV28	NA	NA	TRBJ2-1	CASSLPDWALGNEQFF	TGTGCCAGCAGTTTACCGGACTGGGCTTTGGGTAATGAGCAGTTCTTC
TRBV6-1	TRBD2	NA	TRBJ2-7	CATRTSGSYEQYF	TGTGCCACCAGGACTAGCGGCTCCTACGAGCAGTACTTC
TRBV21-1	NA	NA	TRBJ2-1	CASSKGTGESSYNEQFF	TGTGCCAGCAGCAAAGGGACAGGGGAATCCTCCTACAATGAGCAGTTCTTC
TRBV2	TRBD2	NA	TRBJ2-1	CASNRLAGFPNNEQFF	TGTGCCAGCAATCGACTAGCGGGATTCCCTAACAATGAGCAGTTCTTC
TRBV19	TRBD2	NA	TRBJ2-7	CASSIGLAGAYEQYF	TGTGCCAGTAGTATAGGACTAGCGGGCGCCTACGAGCAGTACTTC
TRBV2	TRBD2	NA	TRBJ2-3	CASSGTSGRTDTQYF	TGTGCCAGCAGTGGTACTAGCGGGAGGACAGATACGCAGTATTTT
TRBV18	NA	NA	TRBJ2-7	CASSPPSRYEQYF	TGTGCCAGCTCACCACCATCCCGGTACGAGCAGTACTTC
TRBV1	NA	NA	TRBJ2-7	CTSSQDSWAYEQYF	TGCACCAGCAGCCAAGATAGTTGGGCTTACGAGCAGTACTTC
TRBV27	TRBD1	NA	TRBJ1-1	CASSLSPGTANTEAFF	TGTGCCAGCAGTTTATCCCCCGGGACAGCGAACACTGAAGCTTTCTTT
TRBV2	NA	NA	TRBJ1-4	CASSAGNEKLFF	TGTGCCAGCAGTGCCGGGAATGAAAAACTGTTTTTT
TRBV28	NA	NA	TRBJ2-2	CASSLENSGELFF	TGTGCCAGCAGTTTAGAGAATAGCGGGGAGCTGTTTTTT
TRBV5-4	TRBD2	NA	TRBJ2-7	CASSLSLAGGGYEQYF	TGTGCCAGCAGCTTGTCCCTAGCGGGAGGGGGGTACGAGCAGTACTTC
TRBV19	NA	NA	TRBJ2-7	CASSPGTLGYEQYF	TGTGCCAGTAGTCCCGGGACTTTAGGGTACGAGCAGTACTTC
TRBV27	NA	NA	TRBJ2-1	CASSLFGVNEQFF	TGTGCCAGCAGTTTATTCGGGGTAAATGAGCAGTTCTTC
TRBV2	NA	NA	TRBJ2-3	CASSALRGADTQYF	TGTGCCAGCAGTGCCCTGCGGGGCGCAGATACGCAGTATTTT
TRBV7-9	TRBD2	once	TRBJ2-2	CAITLPGGGTGELFF	TGTGCCATCACACTTCCGGGCGGGGGTACCGGGGAGCTGTTTTTT
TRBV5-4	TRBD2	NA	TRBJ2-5	CASSLGREPETQYF	TGTGCCAGCAGCTTGGGGCGGGAGCCGGAGACCCAGTACTTC
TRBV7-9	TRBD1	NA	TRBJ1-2	CASSFSGTGGAHGYTF	TGTGCCAGCAGCTTTTCCGGGACAGGGGGCGCGCATGGCTACACCTTC
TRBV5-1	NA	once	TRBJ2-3	CASSLVRYTDTQYF	TGCGCCAGCAGCTTAGTCAGATACACAGATACGCAGTATTTT
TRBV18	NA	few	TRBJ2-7	CASSQGSTYEQYF	TGTGCCAGCTCCCAGGGAAGTACCTACGAGCAGTACTTC
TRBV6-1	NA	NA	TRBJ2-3	CASSEGGGTDTQYF	TGTGCCAGCAGCGAGGGCGGGGGCACAGATACGCAGTATTTT
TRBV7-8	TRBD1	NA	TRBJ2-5	CASSYLTGLGETQYF	TGTGCCAGCAGCTACCTGACAGGGCTGGGGGAGACCCAGTACTTC
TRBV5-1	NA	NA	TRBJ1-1	CASSFSDSEPRLNTEAFF	TGCGCCAGCAGCTTTTCGGACAGCGAACCCAGATTGAACACTGAAGCTTTCTTT